What follows are 13 T cell receptor beta chains derived from one specimen sequenced in a study of shared clonotypes between healthy human individuals. Repertoires were generated with immunoSEQ multiplex PCR, while TCRdb's copy carries only in-frame clones and drops some. This table has under 2.5 million clones, 85% to 95% appearing once. Sequences were obtained from naive CD4+ T cells from PBMCs. Subset meaning: CD45RA+ positively selected. The receptor set was obtained from a young man in good health. Some clones in this sample may be carry-over from other donors' samples.

With regard to this clone: Other DNA sequences in this specimen translate into the identical CDR3. The chain links TRBV7-2 to TRBJ2-7; 8 bases are shared with TRBD2. CDR3 length: 14 amino acids. The J segment lost 2 bases and the V segment lost 5 bases, leaving 5 bases of the junction unmatched. Germline assignment: CDR1 SGHTA and CDR2 FQGNSA. The CDR3 here is CASSPRGGTYEQYF. The CDR3 region has the DNA TGTGCCAGCAGCCCCCGGGGGGGGACCTACGAGCAGTACTTC.

This chain uses TRBV28 with TRBJ2-5; D not certain. Germline CDR1 is MDHEN and CDR2 is SYDVKM. Trimming shortened V by 1 base and J by 6 bases, and 3 bases separated the two germline ends. The CDR3 has 11 residues. CDR3 region: CASSLYQTQYF. The DNA of the CDR3 is TGTGCCAGCAGTTTATACCAGACCCAGTACTTC.

This rearrangement joins TRBV6-5 to TRBJ2-3; TRBD2 might be the D (6 bases). The V end lost 7 bases, the J end lost 6 bases, and 14 bases lay between the germline ends. From germline, CDR1 is MNHEY and CDR2 SVGAGI. The length of the CDR3 is 13 residues. CDR3 sequence (DNA): TGTGCCAGCACCCCAGGACTATGGGATACGCAGTATTTT. Its protein is CASTPGLWDTQYF.

This chain uses TRBV6-6 with TRBJ2-5; D ambiguous. Trimming took off 2 bases at V and 1 base at J, with 8 bases between the two ends. The germline CDR1 and CDR2 sequences are MNHNY and SVGAGI (reference sequence). The CDR3 runs 14 residues. As DNA, the CDR3 is TGTGCCAGCAGTTACATCTCAGGCCAAGAGACCCAGTACTTC. Translating gives CASSYISGQETQYF.

This chain connects TRBV9 to TRBJ1-3; D might be TRBD1 (5 bases). The CDR3 totals 13 residues. V lost 7 bases, J lost 0 bases, and 8 bases lay in between. Germline V gene lookup returns CDR1 SGDLS and CDR2 YYNGEE. In DNA form, the CDR3 reads TGTGCCAGCGGGGGACCCTCTGGAAACACCATATATTTT. It encodes CASGGPSGNTIYF.

The chain has TRBV28 and TRBJ2-7; tentatively, D is TRBD1 or TRBD2 (5 bases each). The CDR3 runs to 15 residues. Trimming removed 2 bases from V and 5 bases from J, with 16 bases in between. Germline loops: CDR1 MDHEN, CDR2 SYDVKM. CDR3 sequence reads: CASSLPGTATHEQYF. The CDR3 nucleotides read TGTGCCAGCAGTTTACCTGGGACGGCAACCCACGAGCAGTACTTC.

In DNA form, the CDR3 reads TGTGCCAGCAGTTTACTAGGACAACCTAATGAGCAGTTCTTC. This codes for CASSLLGQPNEQFF. The gene calls are TRBV27 and TRBJ2-1; possible D gene TRBD1, 5 bases. Germline CDR1 MNHEY, CDR2 SMNVEV (reference sequence). The CDR3 runs 14 residues. The germline V and J ends were trimmed by 2 bases and 7 bases, with 12 bases remaining between them.

The chain combines TRBV7-3 with TRBJ2-6; D is uncertain. V dropped 4 bases and J dropped 0 bases, with 10 bases sitting between them. The germline CDR1 and CDR2 sequences are SGHTA and FQGTGA. CDR3 length equals 16 residues. The CDR3 bases are TGTGCCAGCAGCTCAGAGACTTACTCTGGGGCCAACGTCCTGACTTTC. This gives the protein CASSSETYSGANVLTF.

The chain recombines TRBV2 with TRBJ2-1; possible D gene TRBD2, 5 bases. V was pared by 11 bases and J by 8 bases, with 16 bases between. Per germline, CDR1 SNHLY and CDR2 FYNNEI. The CDR3 totals 12 residues. The CDR3 DNA reads TGTGCCTCAGAGGGAGATACCCATGAGCAGTTCTTC. The encoded protein is CASEGDTHEQFF.

The chain links TRBV4-3 to TRBJ2-2, with 9 bases lining up with TRBD2. This CDR3 comprises 17 residues. Germline lookup yields CDR1 LGHNA and CDR2 YSLEER. V lost 4 bases and J lost 7; bases outside the gene matches: 13. CDR3 region: CASSPPGGRARGGELFF. The CDR3 DNA follows: TGCGCCAGCAGCCCCCCGGGCGGGAGGGCCCGTGGCGGGGAGCTGTTTTTT.

CDR3 bases: TGTGCCAGCAGCAAGGGGCAGGCCTACGAGCAGTACTTC. This translates into CASSKGQAYEQYF. The chain uses TRBV9 and TRBJ2-7; possible D gene TRBD1, 5 bases. Trimming took 4 bases from V and 2 from J, leaving 10 bases between them. CDR1 SGDLS and CDR2 YYNGEE come from the germline V gene. The CDR3 has 13 residues.

The chain joins TRBV28 to TRBJ2-3; no clear D. Germline V gene data show CDR1 as MDHEN and CDR2 as SYDVKM. The CDR3 consists of 13 residues. Trimming took 4 bases from V and 6 from J, leaving 11 bases between them. The CDR3 reads CASSSPGVDTQYF. CDR3 nucleotides: TGTGCCAGCAGTTCACCCGGAGTGGATACGCAGTATTTT.

A word on this clone: Other DNA sequences in this specimen translate into the identical CDR3. The chain carries TRBV30 and TRBJ2-7; D might be TRBD2 (5 bases). Germline assignment: CDR1 GTSNPN and CDR2 SVGIG (reference sequence). The CDR3 covers 13 residues. Trimming cost V 2 bases and J 1 base, with 9 bases left between them. CDR3 residues: CAWSTGSSYEQYF. For the CDR3, the DNA is TGTGCCTGGAGTACGGGGAGTTCCTACGAGCAGTACTTC.